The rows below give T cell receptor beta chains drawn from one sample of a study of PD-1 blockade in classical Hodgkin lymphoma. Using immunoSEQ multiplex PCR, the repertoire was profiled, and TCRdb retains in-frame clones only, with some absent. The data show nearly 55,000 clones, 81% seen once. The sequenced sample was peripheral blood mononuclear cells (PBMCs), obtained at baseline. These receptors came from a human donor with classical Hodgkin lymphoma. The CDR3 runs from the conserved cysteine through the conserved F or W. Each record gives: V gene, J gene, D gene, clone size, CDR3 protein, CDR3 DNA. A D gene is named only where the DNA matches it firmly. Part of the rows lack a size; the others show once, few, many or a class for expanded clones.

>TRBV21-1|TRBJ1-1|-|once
CASSKAGGNTEAFF
TGTGCCAGCAGCAAAGCAGGGGGCAACACTGAAGCTTTCTTT
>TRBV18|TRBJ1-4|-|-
CASSPGTANSEKLFF
TGTGCCAGCTCACCCGGGACCGCGAATAGCGAAAAACTGTTTTTT
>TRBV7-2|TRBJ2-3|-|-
CASSLSLISTDTQYF
TGTGCCAGCAGCTTAAGTCTAATCAGCACAGATACGCAGTATTTT
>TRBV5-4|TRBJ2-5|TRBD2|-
CASSPGLAQETQYF
TGTGCCAGCAGCCCGGGACTAGCCCAAGAGACCCAGTACTTC
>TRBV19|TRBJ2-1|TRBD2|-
CASSRASGIYNEQFF
TGTGCCAGTAGTAGGGCTAGCGGGATTTACAATGAGCAGTTCTTC
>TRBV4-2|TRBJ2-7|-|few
CASSQVRQGYEQYF
TGTGCCAGCAGCCAAGTTCGGCAGGGTTACGAGCAGTACTTC
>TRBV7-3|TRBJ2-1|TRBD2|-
CASSLFRTSGYNEQFF
TGTGCCAGCAGCTTATTTAGGACTAGCGGCTACAATGAGCAGTTCTTC
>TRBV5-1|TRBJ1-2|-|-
CASSLDPTGYGYTF
TGCGCCAGCAGCTTGGATCCGACGGGCTATGGCTACACCTTC
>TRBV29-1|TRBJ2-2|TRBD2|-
CSFTSGNTGELFF
TGCAGCTTCACTAGCGGTAACACCGGGGAGCTGTTTTTT
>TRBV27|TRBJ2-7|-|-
CASSLVPGRTYEQYF
TGTGCCAGCAGTTTAGTCCCCGGCAGAACCTACGAGCAGTACTTC
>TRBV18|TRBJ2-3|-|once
CASSPDWLGGDTQYF
TGTGCCAGCTCACCAGACTGGTTGGGGGGAGATACGCAGTATTTT
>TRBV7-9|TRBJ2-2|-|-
CASSSGAGLNTGELFF
TGTGCCAGCAGCTCGGGGGCAGGCCTGAACACCGGGGAGCTGTTTTTT
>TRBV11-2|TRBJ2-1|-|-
CASRRGLDSAYNEQFF
TGTGCCAGCAGGAGGGGACTGGACAGCGCCTACAATGAGCAGTTCTTC
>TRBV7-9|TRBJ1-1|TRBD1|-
CASRQGGRVNMNTEAFF
TGTGCCAGCAGGCAGGGGGGCAGGGTTAACATGAACACTGAAGCTTTCTTT
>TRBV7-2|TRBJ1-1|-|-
CASSFGSRDTEAFF
TGTGCCAGCAGCTTCGGGAGCAGGGACACTGAAGCTTTCTTT
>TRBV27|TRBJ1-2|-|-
CASSSSNLPLSYTF
TGTGCCAGCAGTTCGTCTAATCTACCACTATCCTACACCTTC
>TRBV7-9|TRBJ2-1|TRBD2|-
CASSSTAGGPNEQFF
TGTGCCAGCAGCTCTACGGCGGGAGGGCCTAATGAGCAGTTCTTC
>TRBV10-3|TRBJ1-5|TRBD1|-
CAISEGGQGYQPQHF
TGTGCCATCAGTGAGGGGGGACAGGGGTACCAGCCCCAGCATTTT
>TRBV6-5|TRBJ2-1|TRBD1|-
CASSQGQSSYNEQFF
TGTGCCAGCAGTCAGGGACAGAGCTCCTACAATGAGCAGTTCTTC
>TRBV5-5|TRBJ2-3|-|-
CASSLNLGLHTDTQYF
TGTGCCAGCAGCTTGAACCTAGGACTGCACACAGATACGCAGTATTTT
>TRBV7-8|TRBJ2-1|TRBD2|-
CASKTPLTSGPNEQFF
TGTGCCAGCAAAACACCCTTAACTAGCGGGCCGAATGAGCAGTTCTTC
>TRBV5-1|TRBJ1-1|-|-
CASSSFGETFF
TGCGCCAGCAGCTCCTTCGGGGAGACTTTCTTT